These 32 T cell receptor beta chains share one sample of origin, sequenced in a study of T cell clonotyping in hematopoietic cell transplantation. The method was immunoSEQ multiplex PCR; TCRdb's version includes in-frame clones alone and lacks a portion of them. The table includes more than 65,000 clones, approximately 94% detected once. Input material: peripheral blood mononuclear cells. The receptors here all came from a man between 45 and 60 years old in good health. Some clones in this sample may be carry-over from other donors' samples.

This chain links TRBV27 with TRBJ2-2; 9 bases line up with TRBD1. The germline gives CDR1 MNHEY, CDR2 SMNVEV (reference sequence). The CDR3 spans 16 residues. V was clipped by 1 base and J by 4 bases; unmatched bases: 4. The CDR3, as DNA: TGTGCCAGCAGTTTATGGGGACAGGGAGGCACCGGGGAGCTGTTTTTT. This gives the protein CASSLWGQGGTGELFF.

The chain uses TRBV5-4 and TRBJ1-5; 8 positions match TRBD1. V was pared by 3 bases and J by 5 bases, with 7 bases of the junction left unmatched. CDR1 is SGHNT and CDR2 is YYREEE in the germline V gene (reference sequence). CDR3 size: 15 residues. DNA of the CDR3: TGTGCCAGCAGCTCGGGACAGGACCGGGATCAGCCCCAGCATTTT. Protein: CASSSGQDRDQPQHF.

V usage is TRBV28 and J usage is TRBJ1-3, with D unresolved. The germline V gene encodes CDR1 MDHEN and CDR2 SYDVKM. The V gene lost 3 bases and the J gene lost 4 bases, with 13 bases spanning the gap. This CDR3 region has 15 residues. Here the CDR3 reads CASSFVGTSGNTIYF. CDR3 bases: TGTGCCAGCAGTTTTGTCGGCACTTCAGGAAACACCATATATTTT.

V gene TRBV28 combines with J gene TRBJ1-2; D gene uncertain. The CDR3 covers 12 residues. The V end was cut by 4 bases, the J end by 4 bases, with 7 bases between. CDR1 and CDR2 from the germline V gene are MDHEN and SYDVKM. Here the CDR3 DNA reads TGTGCCAGCAGTTACCTACGCTATGGCTACACCTTC. It yields the protein CASSYLRYGYTF.

The gene calls are TRBV6-5 and TRBJ2-1; D might be TRBD2 (6 bases). This CDR3 region has 14 residues. Germline lookup yields CDR1 MNHEY and CDR2 SVGAGI. The ends were cut back, 6 bases at V and 5 bases at J, with 14 bases in the middle. The CDR3 is CASSFTGDHNEQFF. The CDR3 region has the DNA TGTGCCAGCAGCTTCACGGGAGATCACAATGAGCAGTTCTTC.

This chain connects TRBV25-1 to TRBJ2-3; D assignment may be TRBD1 or TRBD2 (6 bases each). V lost 5 bases to trimming and J lost 4 bases, with 13 bases between them. Germline V gene sequence: CDR1 MGHDK, CDR2 SYGVNS. This CDR3 comprises 14 residues. Here the CDR3 reads CASSPPGGPDTQYF. For the CDR3, the DNA is TGTGCCAGCAGTCCCCCCGGGGGCCCAGATACGCAGTATTTT. The complete variable domain, with remaining parts taken from reference TRBV25-1 and TRBJ2-3, reads EADIYQTPRYLVIGTGKKITLECSQTMGHDKMYWYQQDPGMELHLIHYSYGVNSTEKGDLSSESTVSRIRTEHFPLTLESARPSHTSQYLCASSPPGGPDTQYFGPGTRLTVL.

The rearrangement links TRBV2 to TRBJ1-1; D is undetermined. The CDR3 contains 16 residues. V lost 6 bases and J lost 0, with 17 bases in between. Germline-derived CDR1 and CDR2 are SNHLY and FYNNEI. CDR3 amino acids: CASRLDVSTMNTEAFF. CDR3 coding DNA: TGTGCCAGCAGGCTAGACGTAAGCACCATGAACACTGAAGCTTTCTTT.

This clone was observed once. The gene calls are TRBV19 and TRBJ2-5, with 8 bases that match TRBD1. The germline CDR1 and CDR2 sequences are LNHDA and SQIVND (reference sequence). The V and J ends lost 4 bases and 5 bases, in that order; junction bases with no gene match: 6. The CDR3 spans 14 residues. The CDR3 coding sequence is TGTGCCAGTAGTAGGGACAGGTCCGGCGAGACCCAGTACTTC. Its protein product is CASSRDRSGETQYF.

This clone was seen only a few times. The gene calls are TRBV7-9 and TRBJ2-7; TRBD2 might be the D (7 bases). This CDR3 has 16 amino acids. CDR1 SEHNR and CDR2 FQNEAQ come from the germline V gene (reference sequence). V gave up 1 base and J gave up 1 base, with 14 bases separating them. DNA of the CDR3: TGTGCCAGCAGCTTAGTGCAGGGGAGGGTATCCTACGAGCAGTACTTC. Translated: CASSLVQGRVSYEQYF.

The chain has TRBV11-3 and TRBJ2-5; D is possibly TRBD1 or TRBD2 (5 bases each). This CDR3 region has 13 residues. Germline V gene data show CDR1 as SGHNT and CDR2 as YENEEA. Trimming shortened V by 1 base and J by 5 bases, and 8 bases separated the two germline ends. The CDR3 DNA reads TGTGCCAGCAGCTTAGGACAGCGGGAGACCCAGTACTTC. Protein product: CASSLGQRETQYF.

CDR3 sequence (DNA): TGTGCCAGCAGTGTAATAGGGGGAGAGACCCAGTACTTC. Translating it yields CASSVIGGETQYF. The chain carries TRBV28 and TRBJ2-5; TRBD1 might be the D (6 bases). The V gene lost 5 bases and the J gene lost 4 bases, with 11 bases spanning the gap. The CDR3 sequence is 13 residues long. The germline V gene encodes CDR1 MDHEN and CDR2 SYDVKM.

V and J are TRBV5-8 and TRBJ2-3; D unresolved. Germline loops: CDR1 SGHTS, CDR2 YDEGEE. Trimming stripped 2 bases from V and 2 bases from J, with 6 bases between. This CDR3 spans 13 amino acids. This chain's CDR3 is CASSFRSTDTQYF. The CDR3 DNA follows: TGTGCCAGCAGCTTTAGGTCCACAGATACGCAGTATTTT.

This clone was recorded only once. The rearrangement uses TRBV25-1 and TRBJ2-3; D not resolved. The germline V and J ends were trimmed by 4 bases and 2 bases, with 16 bases remaining between them. Germline values: CDR1 MGHDK, CDR2 SYGVNS. CDR3 length: 16 amino acids. The CDR3 is CASSASPSLYTDTQYF. CDR3 bases: TGTGCCAGCAGTGCCTCCCCATCGCTTTACACAGATACGCAGTATTTT.

This chain connects TRBV5-1 to TRBJ2-3; 7 bases line up with TRBD2. CDR3 length equals 14 residues. Germline values: CDR1 SGHRS, CDR2 YFSETQ. With 4 bases clipped from V and 6 bases from J, the junction kept 8 bases outside the gene matches. CDR3 in DNA: TGCGCCAGCAGCCCGACTAGCTTGGGGGATACGCAGTATTTT. It yields the protein CASSPTSLGDTQYF.

This chain uses TRBV6-5 with TRBJ1-1; D is perhaps TRBD1 (6 bases). The germline CDR1 and CDR2 sequences are MNHEY and SVGAGI. V lost 10 bases to trimming and J lost 2 bases, with 14 bases between them. This CDR3 has 13 amino acids. The chain's CDR3 is CATRPGVNTEAFF. Written as DNA, the CDR3 is TGTGCCACCCGGCCAGGGGTTAACACTGAAGCTTTCTTT.

The V call is TRBV30, the J call TRBJ2-1; 10 nucleotides agree with TRBD1. The ends lost 7 bases at V and 8 bases at J; junction bases unmatched: 5. Germline-derived CDR1 and CDR2 are GTSNPN and SVGIG (reference sequence). The CDR3 sequence is 12 residues long. As DNA, the CDR3 is TGTGCCTCCGTAGACAGGGGGCATGAGCAGTTCTTC. It is translated as CASVDRGHEQFF.

This chain joins TRBV25-1 and TRBJ1-2; D is ambiguous. This CDR3 region has 12 residues. Germline V lookup: CDR1 MGHDK, CDR2 SYGVNS. V was trimmed by 4 bases and J by 10 bases, leaving 13 bases between them. As DNA, the CDR3 is TGTGCCAGCAGTGGCCGGACTGGGGACTACACCTTC. Its protein product is CASSGRTGDYTF.

The chain has TRBV28 and TRBJ2-7; perhaps TRBD2 as D (6 bases). Trimming left V 4 bases short and J 3 bases short, with 22 bases between. The germline V gene has CDR1 MDHEN and CDR2 SYDVKM. The CDR3 has 17 residues. The CDR3 is CASSSTVDSGGIYEQYF. The CDR3 coding sequence is TGTGCCAGCAGTTCTACGGTAGACAGTGGGGGGATCTACGAGCAGTACTTC.

The CDR3 is CASRLGQGTPEAFF. CDR3 in DNA: TGTGCCAGTAGGCTGGGACAGGGGACGCCTGAAGCTTTCTTT. The J gene is TRBJ1-1, the V gene TRBV19; 10 bases line up with TRBD1. CDR1 is LNHDA, CDR2 SQIVND, per germline (reference sequence). Trimming removed 6 bases from V and 6 bases from J; junction bases left unmatched: 7. This CDR3 has 14 residues.

The chain couples TRBV19 to TRBJ2-5, with D unresolved. The CDR3 consists of 14 residues. The germline gives CDR1 LNHDA, CDR2 SQIVND (reference sequence). Deletions cut 3 bases from V and 5 bases from J, with 13 bases between. In DNA, the CDR3 is TGTGCCAGTAGTATGCAGTCCAATTCCGAGACCCAGTACTTC. This codes for CASSMQSNSETQYF. Filled out from reference TRBV19 and TRBJ2-5, the complete variable domain reads DGGITQSPKYLFRKEGQNVTLSCEQNLNHDAMYWYRQDPGQGLRLIYYSQIVNDFQKGDIAEGYSVSREKKESFPLTVTSAQKNPTAFYLCASSMQSNSETQYFGPGTRLLVL.

The rearrangement uses TRBV5-1 and TRBJ2-5; tentative D call: TRBD2 (5 bases). Looked up from germline, CDR1 is SGHRS and CDR2 is YFSETQ. This CDR3 comprises 14 residues. Trimming stripped 5 bases from V and 5 bases from J, with 16 bases between. DNA of the CDR3: TGCGCCAGCAGGCCCAATGGGGTAGCGGAGACCCAGTACTTC. Its protein product is CASRPNGVAETQYF.

This clone turned up a few times. The V call is TRBV7-6, the J call TRBJ2-2; D is undetermined. The CDR3 has 13 amino acids. The V and J ends lost 2 bases and 2 bases respectively, with 3 bases between them. The germline V gene encodes CDR1 SGHVS and CDR2 FNYEAQ. DNA of the CDR3: TGTGCCAGCAGCTTAACAAACACCGGGGAGCTGTTTTTT. Its protein is CASSLTNTGELFF.

V usage is TRBV4-2 and J usage is TRBJ2-3, with D hard to call. CDR1 LGHNA and CDR2 YNFKEQ come from the germline V gene. V was cut by 2 bases and J by 2 bases, with 2 bases left in between. The length of the CDR3 is 12 residues. CDR3 sequence reads: CASSQNTDTQYF. CDR3 sequence (DNA): TGTGCCAGCAGCCAAAACACAGATACGCAGTATTTT.

The chain is built from TRBV10-3 and TRBJ1-4; D not certain. There are 16 residues in the CDR3. V gave up 3 bases and J gave up 0 bases, with 11 bases separating them. In germline, CDR1 is ENHRY, CDR2 SYGVKD. CDR3 nucleotides: TGTGCCATCAGTGAAGGCAGATCCACAACTAATGAAAAACTGTTTTTT. This codes for CAISEGRSTTNEKLFF.

The chain carries TRBV6-1 and TRBJ2-5, with D possibly being TRBD2 (5 bases). V was shortened by 4 bases and J by 9 bases, with 9 bases between the two germline ends. CDR1 and CDR2 (germline): MNHNS, SASEGT. The CDR3 spans 11 residues. The CDR3 DNA reads TGTGCCAGCAGTGTGGACTGGGCCCAGTACTTC. Amino acid sequence: CASSVDWAQYF.

J is TRBJ1-2 and V is TRBV6-6, with TRBD1 as a possible D gene (5 bases). The CDR3 has 13 amino acids. Trimming cost V 2 bases and J 4 bases, with 8 bases left between them. CDR1 is MNHNY and CDR2 is SVGAGI in the germline V gene (reference sequence). CDR3 nucleotides: TGTGCCAGCAGTTACGACAGAGTCTATGGCTACACCTTC. Its protein product is CASSYDRVYGYTF.

The chain has TRBV2 and TRBJ1-1; TRBD1 is a possible D gene (5 bases). The V and J ends lost 4 bases and 9 bases respectively, with 9 bases between them. CDR3 length: 11 amino acids. Per the germline V gene, CDR1 is SNHLY and CDR2 is FYNNEI. This chain's CDR3 is CASSVRGQAFF. CDR3 nucleotides: TGTGCCAGCAGTGTAAGGGGCCAAGCTTTCTTT.

The chain joins TRBV7-3 to TRBJ2-3; maybe TRBD2 (5 bases). Germline V gene lookup returns CDR1 SGHTA and CDR2 FQGTGA. There are 18 residues in the CDR3. Deletions cut 5 bases from V and 3 bases from J, with 24 bases between. This chain's CDR3 is CASSPSHEIEWRTDTQYF. CDR3 sequence (DNA): TGTGCCAGCAGCCCCTCCCATGAAATAGAGTGGAGGACAGATACGCAGTATTTT.

The chain is built from TRBV27 and TRBJ1-1, with 8 bases matching TRBD1. Unmatched junction bases numbered 8, after V lost 3 bases and J lost 5 bases. The length of the CDR3 is 15 residues. The germline CDR1 and CDR2 sequences are MNHEY and SMNVEV (reference sequence). As DNA, the CDR3 is TGTGCCAGCAGTTTCGCACAGGGGGGAAATACTGAAGCTTTCTTT. It is translated as CASSFAQGGNTEAFF.

The chain is built from TRBV7-6 and TRBJ1-1; D gene unclear. V was clipped by 3 bases and J by 4 bases, with 9 bases between them. The CDR3 spans 13 residues. Germline CDR1 SGHVS, CDR2 FNYEAQ. The CDR3, as DNA: TGTGCCAGCAGCTTGGAGGTGAGCACTGAAGCTTTCTTT. As protein: CASSLEVSTEAFF.

This clone was seen only once. The V and J genes are TRBV7-2 and TRBJ2-1; no clear D gene. The CDR3 extends over 14 amino acids. V was cut by 5 bases and J by 4 bases, with 12 bases left in between. Germline V gives CDR1 SGHTA, CDR2 FQGNSA. CDR3 nucleotides: TGTGCCAGCAGCCCCCGACGGATTTACAATGAGCAGTTCTTC. Its protein is CASSPRRIYNEQFF.

The chain uses TRBV19 and TRBJ1-5, with D possibly TRBD1 on 5 matching bases. This CDR3 is built from 16 residues. Germline CDR1 is LNHDA and CDR2 is SQIVND (reference sequence). V lost 3 bases, J lost 11 bases, and 23 bases lay in between. DNA for the CDR3: TGTGCCAGTAGTATGAGGGTGGCAGGGCCCATTACGTCCCAGCATTTT. Translating it yields CASSMRVAGPITSQHF. Filled out from reference TRBV19 and TRBJ1-5, the complete variable domain reads DGGITQSPKYLFRKEGQNVTLSCEQNLNHDAMYWYRQDPGQGLRLIYYSQIVNDFQKGDIAEGYSVSREKKESFPLTVTSAQKNPTAFYLCASSMRVAGPITSQHFGDGTRLSIL.